The clone carrying this T cell receptor beta chain was seen more than once but under ten times. This specimen comes from a study of T-cell memory formation after mild COVID-19. Germline V CDR1 and CDR2: MGHRA, YSYEKL. V lost 3 bases to trimming and J lost 8 bases, with 10 bases between them. The CDR3 totals 12 residues. Via MiXCR, TCRdb re-called the 5' RACE reads, giving one row per CDR3 protein. Of 300,000 to 350,000 distinct CDR3 sequences in the sample, roughly an eighth were seen once. The clonotype was recovered from a man aged 18 to 30 who had mild COVID-19 (a few samples of this study predate the infection). Cell type and time point are not known. Input material: PBMCs or a T cell subset sorted from them (not recorded which). The chain employs TRBV4-1 and TRBJ1-2; D gene uncertain. CDR3 protein: CASSQMSSGYTF. The CDR3 bases are TGCGCCAGCAGCCAGATGAGCTCGGGCTACACCTTC.